This T cell receptor beta chain was profiled in a study of blood T cells in healthy people across ages. Background on the study: The template switching approach captured approximately one barcoded beta molecule for every two T cells.

Through a sample-barcoded 5' primer and a J-beta primer mix, a second PCR was run for roughly 6 to 11 cycles. Using its own MiXCR run on the 5' RACE reads, TCRdb lists one record per CDR3 protein. The sample carries approximately 800,000 distinct CDR3 sequences, less than 70% recorded once. Only a few counts were recorded for this clonotype. This clonotype was sampled from a man aged 80 or over in good health. Sequenced input: blood.

In nucleotides, the CDR3 is TGTGCCAGCAGTTACAGGACAGGGAACTATGGCTACACCTTC. Amino acid sequence: CASSYRTGNYGYTF. The rearrangement uses TRBV6-5 and TRBJ1-2; TRBD1 matches 8 bases. CDR1 MNHEY and CDR2 SVGAGI come from the germline V gene. J was trimmed by 2 bases and V by 2 bases; bases with no gene match: 1. This CDR3 has 14 residues.